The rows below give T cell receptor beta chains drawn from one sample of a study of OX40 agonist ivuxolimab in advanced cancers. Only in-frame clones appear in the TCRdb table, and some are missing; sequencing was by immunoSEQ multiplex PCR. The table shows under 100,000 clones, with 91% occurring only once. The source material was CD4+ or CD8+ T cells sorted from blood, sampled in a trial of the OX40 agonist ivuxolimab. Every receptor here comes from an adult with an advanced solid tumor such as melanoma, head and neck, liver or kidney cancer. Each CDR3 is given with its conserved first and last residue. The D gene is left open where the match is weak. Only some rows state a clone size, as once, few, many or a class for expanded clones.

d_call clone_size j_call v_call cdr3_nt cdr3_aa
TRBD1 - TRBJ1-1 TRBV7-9 TGTGCCAGCAGAATACAGGGGGCGAACACTGAAGCTTTCTTT CASRIQGANTEAFF
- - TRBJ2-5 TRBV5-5 TGTGCCAGCAGCAGGGAAGGGTTACCTGAGACCCAGTACTTC CASSREGLPETQYF
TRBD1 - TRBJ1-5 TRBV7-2 TGTGCCAGCAGCGCGACAGGGCATCAGCCCCAGCATTTT CASSATGHQPQHF
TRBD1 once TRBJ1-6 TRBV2 TGTGCCAGCAGGGGGACAGTAAGCTCCTATAATTCACCCCTCCACTTT CASRGTVSSYNSPLHF
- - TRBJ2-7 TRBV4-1 TGCGCCAGCAGCCAAGATGGACGGCGCTACGAGCAGTACTTC CASSQDGRRYEQYF
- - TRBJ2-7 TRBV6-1 TGTGCCAGCGTCTCTGGACCCTCCTACGAGCAGTACTTC CASVSGPSYEQYF
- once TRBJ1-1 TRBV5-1 TGCGCCAGCAGCTTGGAGATCGGCAGGGTGTCGGCTGAAGCTTTCTTT CASSLEIGRVSAEAFF
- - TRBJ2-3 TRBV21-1 TGTGCCAGCAGGATCCGGGCACACCGCCCAGATACGCAGTATTTT CASRIRAHRPDTQYF
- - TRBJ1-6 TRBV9 TGTGCCAGCAGCGGGCCGAACAATTCACCCCTCCACTTT CASSGPNNSPLHF
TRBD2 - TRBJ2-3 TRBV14 TGTGCCAGCAGCCAAGATTATGGGGCGGGAGTGAATACGCAGTATTTT CASSQDYGAGVNTQYF
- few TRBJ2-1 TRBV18 TGTGCCAGCTCACCGCCCCGGCGGGGAAGTGAGCAGTTCTTC CASSPPRRGSEQFF
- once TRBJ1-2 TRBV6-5 TGTGCCAGCAGGAACGACGGTATTGACTATGGCTACACCTTC CASRNDGIDYGYTF
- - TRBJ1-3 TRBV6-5 TGTGCCAGCAGACGAGGAAACACCATATATTTT CASRRGNTIYF
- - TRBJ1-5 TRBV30 TGTGCCTGGAGCCGGGGAGGAGGCAATCAGCCCCAGCATTTT CAWSRGGGNQPQHF
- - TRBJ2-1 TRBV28 TGTGCCAGCAGTCCGTCGGGCGGCTCCTACAATGAGCAGTTCTTC CASSPSGGSYNEQFF
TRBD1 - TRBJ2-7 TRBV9 TGTGCCAGCAGCCCGCAGGGACAGGCCCTCTCCTACGAGCAGTACTTC CASSPQGQALSYEQYF
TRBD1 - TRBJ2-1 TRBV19 TGTGCCAGTAGTATTTCGCCAGGGGGCTACAATGAGCAGTTCTTC CASSISPGGYNEQFF
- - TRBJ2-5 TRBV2 TGTGCCAGCAGACTGGAACAAGCGGCGCAAGAGACCCAGTACTTC CASRLEQAAQETQYF
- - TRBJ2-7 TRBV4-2 TGTGCCAGCAGCCAAGGAAACGGAGCCCTCTACGAGCAGTACTTC CASSQGNGALYEQYF
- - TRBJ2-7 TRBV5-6 TGTGCCAGCAGCTTCGCAGGCAACCTTCCCGCCTACGAGCAGTACTTC CASSFAGNLPAYEQYF
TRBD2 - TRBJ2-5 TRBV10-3 TGTGCCATCAGTCCCGGACTAGCGGGAGGAGAGACCCAGTACTTC CAISPGLAGGETQYF
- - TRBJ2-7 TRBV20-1 TGCAGTGCTAGTCAGGGAAACGAGCAGTACTTC CSASQGNEQYF
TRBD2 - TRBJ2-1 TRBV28 TGTGCCAGCAGGACGGGGACTAGCGGTTCCTACAATGAGCAGTTCTTC CASRTGTSGSYNEQFF
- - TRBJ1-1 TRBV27 TGTGCCAGCAGTTCCCGGACGCTGGTCATGAACACTGAAGCTTTCTTT CASSSRTLVMNTEAFF
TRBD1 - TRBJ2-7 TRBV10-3 TGTGCCATCAGTGGGGGGGACAGGGTTGGCGAGCAGTACTTC CAISGGDRVGEQYF
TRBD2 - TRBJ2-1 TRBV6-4 TGTGCCAGCAGTGACTCGCCTAGCGGGGCCTACAATGAGCAGTTCTTC CASSDSPSGAYNEQFF
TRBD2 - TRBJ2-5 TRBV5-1 TGCGCCAGCAGCTTGACCCGACTAGCGGGAGGGTTCCAAGAGACCCAGTACTTC CASSLTRLAGGFQETQYF
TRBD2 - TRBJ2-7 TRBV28 TGTGCCAGCCAACCCGGGGGGGGTTTCTACGAGCAGTACTTC CASQPGGGFYEQYF
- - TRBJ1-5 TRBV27 TGTGCCAGCTCTAGCCAAGGGAGGCGTAGCAATCAGCCCCAGCATTTT CASSSQGRRSNQPQHF
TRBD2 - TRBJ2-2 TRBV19 TGTGCCAGTAGTATCGGGACTAGCACCGGGGAGCTGTTTTTT CASSIGTSTGELFF
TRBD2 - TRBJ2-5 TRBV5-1 TGCGCCAGCAGCCCTTTCGGGGGGCAAGAGACCCAGTACTTC CASSPFGGQETQYF
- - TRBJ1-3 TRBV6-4 TGTGCCAGCAGTGACTCGGGACACAAAGCCATATATTTT CASSDSGHKAIYF
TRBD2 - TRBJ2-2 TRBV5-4 TGTGCCAGCAGCCTGCGGGCGGGAGCGAACACCGGGGAGCTGTTTTTT CASSLRAGANTGELFF
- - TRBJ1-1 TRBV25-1 TGTGCCAGCAGTGAAACCGACCATTCCGGCACTGAAGCTTTCTTT CASSETDHSGTEAFF
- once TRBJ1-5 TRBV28 TGTGCCAGCAGTTTGCGGGGTCGAAATCAGCCCCAGCATTTT CASSLRGRNQPQHF
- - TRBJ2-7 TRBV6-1 TGTGCCAGCAGTAGACAGTTCTACGAGCAGTACTTC CASSRQFYEQYF
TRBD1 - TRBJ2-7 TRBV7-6 TGTGCCAGCAGCAGGACAGGAGACTCCTACGAGCAGTACTTC CASSRTGDSYEQYF
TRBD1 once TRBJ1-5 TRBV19 TGTGCCAGTAGCCCCACTGGACAGGGAAGTAATCAGCCCCAGCATTTT CASSPTGQGSNQPQHF
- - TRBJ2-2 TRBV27 TGTGCCAGCATGGGACCCGGGGCCGGGGAGCTGTTTTTT CASMGPGAGELFF
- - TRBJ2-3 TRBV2 TGTGCCAGCAGAAAGGAGGTAGATACGCAGTATTTT CASRKEVDTQYF
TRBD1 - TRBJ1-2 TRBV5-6 TGTGCCAGCAGCATGGTGGGACAGGGGTACGGCTACACCTTC CASSMVGQGYGYTF
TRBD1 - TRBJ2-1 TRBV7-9 TGTGCCAGCAGCTTATGGTGGACAGGGCCGTTCTTC CASSLWWTGPFF
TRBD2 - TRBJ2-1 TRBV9 TGTGCCAGCAGCGCGGGACTAGCCCTTGAGAGATCCTACAATGAGCAGTTCTTC CASSAGLALERSYNEQFF
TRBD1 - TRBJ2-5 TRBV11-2 TGTGCCAGCAGCTTGGGGACAGGTCAAGAGACCCAGTACTTC CASSLGTGQETQYF
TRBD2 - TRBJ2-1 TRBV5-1 TGCGCCAGCAGCTTGACCGGGACTAGCGGCCTAAGTGAGCAGTTCTTC CASSLTGTSGLSEQFF
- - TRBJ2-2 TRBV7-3 TGTGCCAGCAGCTTAAAAATTGGGAGCCCCGGGGAGCTGTTTTTT CASSLKIGSPGELFF